A selection of T cell receptor beta chains follows, all from one sample in a study of human CD8 memory T cell subsets. TCRdb derives one entry per CDR3 protein from the 5' RACE reads, leaving out DNA. The sample table includes roughly 10,000 distinct CDR3 sequences. Sequencing was done on a sample of CD8+ T cells from PBMCs. Receptor source: a human donor in good health. Each CDR3 is given with its conserved first and last residue. Fields, in order: V gene, clone size, J gene, CDR3 protein. Size is stated for part of the rows, as once, few or many counts, or as a class when the clone is expanded.

>TRBV27|NA|TRBJ2-1
CASSVDPLNEQFF
>TRBV27|NA|TRBJ1-2
CASSPRGEAYGYTF
>TRBV13|medium-sized|TRBJ1-2
CASSLGQGAAGYTF
>TRBV14|NA|TRBJ1-4
CASSQVAGGRSNEKLFF
>TRBV6-2/TRBV6-3|NA|TRBJ2-1
CASSSSGTGRNEQFF
>TRBV4-1|NA|TRBJ2-7
CASSQGTSGRYEQYF
>TRBV3-1|NA|TRBJ2-7
CASSQEGGGLYEQYF
>TRBV7-9|NA|TRBJ1-1
CASSLGGVSEAFF
>TRBV28|NA|TRBJ1-4
CASSLAGPAPYNEKLFF
>TRBV4-1|NA|TRBJ2-1
CASSPKGVIGTGKPFYNEQFF
>TRBV6-5|medium-sized|TRBJ1-1
CASSPTGTLFGEAFF
>TRBV27|NA|TRBJ2-7
CASRNGQGATYEQYF
>TRBV20-1|NA|TRBJ2-7
CSASLSGAGEQYF
>TRBV13|medium-sized|TRBJ1-3
CASSLGVGISGNTIYF
>TRBV5-1|NA|TRBJ1-2
CASSLDSPSGYTF
>TRBV27|NA|TRBJ1-1
CASSASGTPREVNTEAFF
>TRBV7-9|NA|TRBJ2-3
CASSPTMGQGDPDTQYF
>TRBV4-3|NA|TRBJ2-1
CASSQDKIIWDEQFF
>TRBV6-5|NA|TRBJ2-5
CASSSDRDRGQETQYF
>TRBV11-2|NA|TRBJ2-7
CASSSHTSGSYEQYF
>TRBV5-5|NA|TRBJ2-2
CASRAPGTIRELFF
>TRBV20-1|medium-sized|TRBJ2-7
CSARLEERRGEQYF
>TRBV19|NA|TRBJ2-7
CASADKPYNYEQYF
>TRBV28|NA|TRBJ2-7
CASRSGVPYEQYF
>TRBV27|NA|TRBJ2-7
CASSLLSTYEQYF
>TRBV7-9|NA|TRBJ2-5
CASSLTRIGGQETQYF
>TRBV19|NA|TRBJ1-5
CASSTRFNQPQHF
>TRBV7-8|NA|TRBJ1-3
CASSLGGGSSSGNTIYF
>TRBV15|NA|TRBJ1-5
CATSPGASDQPQHF
>TRBV21-1|NA|TRBJ1-2
CASSKGKNYGYTF
>TRBV4-1|NA|TRBJ1-1
CASSREVSQGSPEAFF
>TRBV27|NA|TRBJ1-1
CASSFLGADTEAFF
>TRBV7-9|NA|TRBJ1-2
CASSLGLGQAYGYTF
>TRBV5-5|NA|TRBJ2-3
CASSRTISTDTQYF
>TRBV24-1|medium-sized|TRBJ2-7
CATSDAGTYEQYF
>TRBV12-3/TRBV12-4|NA|TRBJ1-1
CASSSQIIDRGKNTEAFF
>TRBV10-3|NA|TRBJ1-1
CAISGDGTQTEAFF
>TRBV5-1|NA|TRBJ1-2
CASSLDDSYGYTF
>TRBV5-1|NA|TRBJ1-3
CASGAAQGARGNTIYF
>TRBV7-9|NA|TRBJ2-5
CASSAGTGPNQQETQYF
>TRBV20-1|NA|TRBJ1-5
CSAERTGQNQPQHF
>TRBV7-2|NA|TRBJ2-1
CASSRGQGRLHEQFF
>TRBV2|NA|TRBJ2-7
CASSETGLIGQYF
>TRBV7-2|NA|TRBJ2-1
CASSLGYRTGTTYNEQFF
>TRBV24-1|NA|TRBJ2-7
CATSEKTGESGEQYF
>TRBV28|NA|TRBJ2-7
CASSLSRASEQYF
>TRBV18|NA|TRBJ1-1
CASSESDGNTEAFF
>TRBV15|NA|TRBJ2-4
CATSTPDRENIQYF
>TRBV21-1|NA|TRBJ2-7
CASSKIGVGVITYEQYF
>TRBV7-8|NA|TRBJ2-7
CASIRPGTYEQYF
>TRBV13|medium-sized|TRBJ1-1
CASSRPRGEDRNTEAFF
>TRBV9|NA|TRBJ1-2
CASSVGGDYGYTF